This TCR beta chain stems from a study of shared clonotypes between healthy human individuals. Every unsorted PBMC PCR replicate was loaded with about 300 ng DNA, 25,000 to 30,000 T cell genomes. In the source study's methods: Filtering differed since immunoSEQ provided only junctions, with no quality scores. This table comes from immunoSEQ multiplex PCR, and its TCRdb copy is limited to in-frame clones, with some not included. V and J calls and clone size are copied from that table; D and trimming were computed from the DNA. Here the sample spans 550,000 to 600,000 clones, around 81% being singletons. Germline CDR1 is ENHRY and CDR2 is SYGVKD. The CDR3 is 15 amino acids. The V and J ends lost 7 bases and 2 bases, in that order; junction bases with no gene match: 6.

This TCR derives from a woman between 40 and 50 years old in good health. Some clones in this sample may be carry-over from other donors' samples. The chain carries TRBV10-3 and TRBJ2-3, with 10 bases lining up with TRBD2. Sequencing input: PBMCs. The CDR3 DNA reads TGTGCCATCACCCGGACTAGCGGCGTCACAGATACGCAGTATTTT. This translates into CAITRTSGVTDTQYF.